These 17 T cell receptor beta chains originate from one sample sequenced in a study of cytomegalovirus exposure and HLA in healthy donors listed by TCRdb under 2017. Library preparation used the immunoSEQ multiplex PCR assay. The table was pulled from immuneACCESS by TCRdb, which kept in-frame rearrangements only. Such tables lose some clones; where checked, under half of the loss comes from unresolved V genes, and the rest has no known cause. This sample is represented by 150,000 to 200,000 clones; 85% of them were singletons. The biggest ten clones account for around a sixth of the sample. The source material was PBMCs. These receptor sequences come from a man aged 18 to 30 in good health and CMV-seropositive.

This clone was counted a single time. The chain employs TRBV5-6 and TRBJ1-1; no definite D call. This CDR3 region has 14 residues. The V gene's germline CDR1 is SGHDT and CDR2 YYEEEE. Trimming removed 0 bases at V and 3 bases at J, with 9 bases between. The chain's CDR3 is CASSLAEWDTEAFF. The CDR3 coding sequence is TGTGCCAGCAGCTTGGCGGAGTGGGACACTGAAGCTTTCTTT.

J is TRBJ2-6 and V is TRBV5-1, with D maybe TRBD1 (5 bases). This CDR3 is 16 amino acids long. Trimming removed 0 bases at V and 0 bases at J, with 7 bases between. Germline V gene sequence: CDR1 SGHRS, CDR2 YFSETQ. In DNA form, the CDR3 reads TGCGCCAGCAGCTTGGACAGGCCCTCTGGGGCCAACGTCCTGACTTTC. Protein: CASSLDRPSGANVLTF.

The table lists this clone with a few counts. This sequence joins TRBV15 and TRBJ1-5; D is possibly TRBD1 (5 bases). The CDR3 has 16 amino acids. Trimming shortened V by 1 base and J by 4 bases, and 14 bases separated the two germline ends. Germline CDR1 reads LNHNV; CDR2 reads YYDKDF (reference sequence). CDR3 residues: CATSRVQAAMNQPQHF. The CDR3 region has the DNA TGTGCCACCAGCAGAGTACAGGCGGCGATGAATCAGCCCCAGCATTTT.

This clone was detected a few times. This chain joins TRBV30 and TRBJ2-1; 13 nucleotides line up with TRBD2. The CDR3 spans 19 residues. Looked up from germline, CDR1 is GTSNPN and CDR2 is SVGIG (reference sequence). After removal of 3 bases from V and 3 bases from J, the junction contained 14 bases not matched to a gene. The DNA of the CDR3 is TGTGCCTGGAGCCCCGGGACTAGCGGGGCACCGGGAATCTACAATGAGCAGTTCTTC. Translating gives CAWSPGTSGAPGIYNEQFF.

J is TRBJ2-2 and V is TRBV11-2; TRBD2 matches at 10 bases. The trim removed 5 bases at V and 1 base at J, leaving 1 base unmatched. This CDR3 is built from 15 residues. CDR1 and CDR2 from the germline V gene are SGHAT and FQNNGV. The chain's CDR3 is CASSRLAGNTGELFF. CDR3 coding DNA: TGTGCCAGCAGCCGACTAGCGGGGAACACCGGGGAGCTGTTTTTT.

This chain uses TRBV28 with TRBJ2-1, with a weak D call TRBD1 (6 bases). The ends were cut back, 3 bases at V and 4 bases at J, with 13 bases in the middle. CDR3 length: 15 residues. The germline CDR1 and CDR2 sequences are MDHEN and SYDVKM. The CDR3 nucleotides are TGTGCCAGCAGTTTGAGGGGGACCCTATACAATGAGCAGTTCTTC. It encodes CASSLRGTLYNEQFF.

The rearrangement joins TRBV11-3 to TRBJ2-1; TRBD2 is a possible D gene (5 bases). Germline assignment: CDR1 SGHNT and CDR2 YENEEA. This CDR3 region has 12 residues. V was shortened by 6 bases and J by 3 bases, with 6 bases between the two germline ends. The CDR3 loop is CASSEGYNEQFF. The CDR3 nucleotides are TGTGCCAGCAGTGAGGGCTACAATGAGCAGTTCTTC. Full variable domain (remainder filled in from reference TRBV11-3 and TRBJ2-1): EAGVVQSPRYKIIEKKQPVAFWCNPISGHNTLYWYLQNLGQGPELLIRYENEEAVDDSQLPKDRFSAERLKGVDSTLKIQPAELGDSAVYLCASSEGYNEQFFGPGTRLTVL.

The rearrangement uses TRBV18 and TRBJ1-1; weak D call: TRBD1 (5 bases). V was trimmed by 2 bases and J by 5 bases, leaving 12 bases between them. CDR1 is KGHSH and CDR2 is LQKENI in the germline V gene. The CDR3 runs to 14 residues. The CDR3 loop reads CASSPLGAGTEAFF. CDR3 nucleotide sequence: TGTGCCAGCTCACCATTAGGGGCAGGGACTGAAGCTTTCTTT.

This chain joins TRBV6-1 and TRBJ2-7; 7 positions match TRBD2. V gave up 5 bases and J gave up 3 bases; unmatched junction bases: 1. The CDR3 loop spans 12 amino acids. Germline assignment: CDR1 MNHNS and CDR2 SASEGT. CDR3 nucleotide sequence: TGTGCCAGCAGTTCTAGCGGCTACGAGCAGTACTTC. It is translated as CASSSSGYEQYF.

In the case of this clone: Other DNA sequences in this specimen translate into the identical CDR3. The chain uses TRBV6-5 and TRBJ2-7; 9 nucleotides align to TRBD1. The CDR3 loop spans 14 amino acids. Germline CDR1 MNHEY, CDR2 SVGAGI. Trimming at V came to 5 bases and at J to 4 bases, leaving 6 bases not matched to a gene. As DNA, the CDR3 is TGTGCCAGCAGTCCCGGGACAGGGTCTTACGAGCAGTACTTC. Its translation is CASSPGTGSYEQYF.

The CDR3 protein is CASSFEGSSSYEQYF. DNA for the CDR3: TGTGCCAGCAGCTTTGAGGGTAGCAGCTCCTACGAGCAGTACTTC. This rearrangement joins TRBV11-2 to TRBJ2-7; maybe TRBD2 (5 bases). CDR3 length: 15 residues. Germline values: CDR1 SGHAT, CDR2 FQNNGV. V dropped 3 bases and J dropped 0 bases, with 12 bases sitting between them.

This chain uses TRBV11-2 with TRBJ1-2; no clear D. Germline V gives CDR1 SGHAT, CDR2 FQNNGV. CDR3 length equals 14 residues. Trimming left V 1 base short and J 4 bases short, with 10 bases between. Here the CDR3 reads CASSLAPEGYGYTF. The CDR3 DNA reads TGTGCCAGCAGCTTAGCCCCTGAGGGCTATGGCTACACCTTC.

This clone was observed a handful of times. The rearrangement joins TRBV28 to TRBJ2-5, with 11 bases matching TRBD2. Germline V gene lookup returns CDR1 MDHEN and CDR2 SYDVKM. Unmatched junction bases numbered 1, after V lost 5 bases and J lost 5 bases. This CDR3 comprises 13 residues. The CDR3 protein is CASSRLAGETQYF. DNA for the CDR3: TGTGCCAGCAGTCGACTAGCGGGGGAGACCCAGTACTTC.

The chain uses TRBV6-1 and TRBJ2-7; D is undetermined. CDR1 MNHNS and CDR2 SASEGT come from the germline V gene. The CDR3 is 13 residues long. The V and J ends lost 7 bases and 3 bases respectively, with 13 bases between them. Here the CDR3 DNA reads TGTGCCAGCAAAAGCGAGGTGGGCTACGAGCAGTACTTC. Protein sequence: CASKSEVGYEQYF.

The V and J genes are TRBV2 and TRBJ1-1; TRBD1 is a possible D gene (5 bases). This CDR3 comprises 14 residues. CDR1 SNHLY and CDR2 FYNNEI come from the germline V gene. V was clipped by 7 bases and J by 1 base, with 13 bases between them. DNA for the CDR3: TGTGCCAGCAATCCTAAGGGGCGGAACACTGAAGCTTTCTTT. Translation: CASNPKGRNTEAFF.

The rearrangement uses TRBV4-1 and TRBJ1-2, with D maybe TRBD1 (6 bases). Trimming cost V 0 bases and J 3 bases, with 14 bases left between them. Germline V gene sequence: CDR1 MGHRA, CDR2 YSYEKL. The CDR3 spans 16 residues. The CDR3 is CASSQEWGGGYYGYTF. The CDR3 coding sequence is TGCGCCAGCAGCCAAGAGTGGGGAGGGGGGTACTATGGCTACACCTTC.

The chain links TRBV11-3 to TRBJ2-2; tentative D call: TRBD2 (5 bases). The CDR3 consists of 16 residues. Germline CDR1 and CDR2: SGHNT and YENEEA. Between the trimmed V and J ends, which lost 6 bases and 4 bases, there was a span of 18 bases. CDR3 amino acids: CASSLSEGGGTGELFF. The CDR3 nucleotides read TGTGCCAGCAGTTTGAGCGAGGGTGGTGGCACCGGGGAGCTGTTTTTT. Filled out from reference TRBV11-3 and TRBJ2-2, the complete variable domain reads EAGVVQSPRYKIIEKKQPVAFWCNPISGHNTLYWYLQNLGQGPELLIRYENEEAVDDSQLPKDRFSAERLKGVDSTLKIQPAELGDSAVYLCASSLSEGGGTGELFFGEGSRLTVL.